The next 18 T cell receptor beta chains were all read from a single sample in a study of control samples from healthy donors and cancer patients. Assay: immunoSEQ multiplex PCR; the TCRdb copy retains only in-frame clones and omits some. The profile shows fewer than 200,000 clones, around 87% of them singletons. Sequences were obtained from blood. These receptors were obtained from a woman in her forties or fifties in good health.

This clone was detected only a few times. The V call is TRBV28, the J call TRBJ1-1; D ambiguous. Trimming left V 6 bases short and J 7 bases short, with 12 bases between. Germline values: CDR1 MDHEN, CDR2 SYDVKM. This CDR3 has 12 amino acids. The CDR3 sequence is CASRVTGLEAFF. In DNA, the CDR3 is TGTGCCAGCAGGGTCACTGGGCTTGAAGCTTTCTTT.

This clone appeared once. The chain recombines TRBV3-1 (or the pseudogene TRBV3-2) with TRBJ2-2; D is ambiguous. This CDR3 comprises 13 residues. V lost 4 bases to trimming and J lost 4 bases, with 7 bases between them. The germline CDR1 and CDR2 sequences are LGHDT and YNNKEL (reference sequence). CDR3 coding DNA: TGTGCCAGCAGCCTACGTTCCACCGGGGAGCTGTTTTTT. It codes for CASSLRSTGELFF.

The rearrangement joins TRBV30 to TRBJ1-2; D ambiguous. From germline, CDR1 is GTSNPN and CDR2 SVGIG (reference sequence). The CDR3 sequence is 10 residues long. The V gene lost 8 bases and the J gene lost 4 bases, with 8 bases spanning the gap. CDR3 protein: CAHGPYGYTF. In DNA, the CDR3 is TGTGCCCACGGCCCCTATGGCTACACCTTC.

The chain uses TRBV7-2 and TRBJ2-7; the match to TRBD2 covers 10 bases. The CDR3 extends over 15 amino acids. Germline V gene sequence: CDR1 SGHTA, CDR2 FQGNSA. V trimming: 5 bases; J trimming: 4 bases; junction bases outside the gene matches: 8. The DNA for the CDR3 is TGTGCCAGCAGCGCCCGTGGAGCGGGAGGGTACGAGCAGTACTTC. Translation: CASSARGAGGYEQYF.

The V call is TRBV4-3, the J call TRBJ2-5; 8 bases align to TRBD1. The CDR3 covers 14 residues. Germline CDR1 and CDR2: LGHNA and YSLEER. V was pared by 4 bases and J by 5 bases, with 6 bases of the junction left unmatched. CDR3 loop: CASSLGQGRETQYF. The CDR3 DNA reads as TGCGCCAGCAGCCTTGGACAGGGCAGGGAGACCCAGTACTTC.

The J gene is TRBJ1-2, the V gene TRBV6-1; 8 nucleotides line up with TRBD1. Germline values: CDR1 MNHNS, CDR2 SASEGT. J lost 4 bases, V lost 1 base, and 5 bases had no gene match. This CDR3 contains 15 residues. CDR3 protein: CASSEGSGQVYGYTF. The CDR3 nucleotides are TGTGCCAGCAGTGAAGGCTCGGGACAGGTCTATGGCTACACCTTC.

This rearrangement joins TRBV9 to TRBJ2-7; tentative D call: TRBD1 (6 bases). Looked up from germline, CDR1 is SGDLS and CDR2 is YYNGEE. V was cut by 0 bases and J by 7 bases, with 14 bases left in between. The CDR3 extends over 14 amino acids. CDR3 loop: CASSVAHRATEQYF. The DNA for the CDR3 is TGTGCCAGCAGCGTAGCCCACAGGGCTACTGAGCAGTACTTC. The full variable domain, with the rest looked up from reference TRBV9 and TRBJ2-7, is DSGVTQTPKHLITATGQRVTLRCSPRSGDLSVYWYQQSLDQGLQFLIQYYNGEERAKGNILERFSAQQFPDLHSELNLSSLELGDSALYFCASSVAHRATEQYFGPGTRLTVT.

The CDR3 region has the DNA TGTGCCAGTAGTACGACAGGGCGCGGCTACACCTTC. It codes for CASSTTGRGYTF. This sequence joins TRBV19 and TRBJ1-2; TRBD1 aligns across 7 bases. Germline V gene data show CDR1 as LNHDA and CDR2 as SQIVND (reference sequence). J was trimmed by 8 bases and V by 4 bases; bases with no gene match: 4. The CDR3 spans 12 residues.

The CDR3 loop is CASSPGTENSPLHF. The CDR3 coding sequence is TGTGCCAGCAGCCCTGGGACAGAAAATTCACCCCTCCACTTT. The chain carries TRBV9 and TRBJ1-6; 7 bases are a match to TRBD1. Germline trimming cut 4 bases from V and 7 bases from J; bases unmatched to any gene: 5. The V gene's germline CDR1 is SGDLS and CDR2 YYNGEE. The CDR3 contains 14 residues. Full variable domain (remainder filled in from reference TRBV9 and TRBJ1-6): DSGVTQTPKHLITATGQRVTLRCSPRSGDLSVYWYQQSLDQGLQFLIQYYNGEERAKGNILERFSAQQFPDLHSELNLSSLELGDSALYFCASSPGTENSPLHFGNGTRLTVT.

The CDR3 region is CASSRRYRGSGETQYF. DNA for the CDR3: TGTGCCAGCAGCCGGAGGTACAGGGGGTCGGGGGAGACCCAGTACTTC. J is TRBJ2-5 and V is TRBV5-8; TRBD1 matches 8 bases. Germline CDR1 SGHTS, CDR2 YDEGEE. V shed 4 bases and J 5 bases; nucleotides not matched to a gene: 13. This CDR3 comprises 16 residues.

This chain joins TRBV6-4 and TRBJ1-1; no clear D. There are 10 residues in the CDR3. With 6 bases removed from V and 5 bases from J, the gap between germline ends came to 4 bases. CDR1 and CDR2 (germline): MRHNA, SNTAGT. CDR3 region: CASRETEAFF. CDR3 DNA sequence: TGTGCCAGCAGGGAGACTGAAGCTTTCTTT.

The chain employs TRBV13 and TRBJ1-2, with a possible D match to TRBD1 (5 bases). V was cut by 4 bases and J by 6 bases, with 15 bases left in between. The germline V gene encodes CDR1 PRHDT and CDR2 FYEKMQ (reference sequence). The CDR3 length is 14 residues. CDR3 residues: CASSSRTRWDGYTF. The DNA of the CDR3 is TGTGCCAGCAGCTCCAGGACACGGTGGGATGGCTACACCTTC.

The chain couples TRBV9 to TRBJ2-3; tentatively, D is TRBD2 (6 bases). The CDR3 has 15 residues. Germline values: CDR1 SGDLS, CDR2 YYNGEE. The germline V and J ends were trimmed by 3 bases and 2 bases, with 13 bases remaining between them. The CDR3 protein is CASSAGTSNTDTQYF. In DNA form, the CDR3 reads TGTGCCAGCAGCGCTGGGACTTCAAACACAGATACGCAGTATTTT.

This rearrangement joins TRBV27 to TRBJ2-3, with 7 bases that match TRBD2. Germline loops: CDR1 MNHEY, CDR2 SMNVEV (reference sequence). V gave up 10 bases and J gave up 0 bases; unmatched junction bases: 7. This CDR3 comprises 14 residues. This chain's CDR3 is CATRRELSTDTQYF. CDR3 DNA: TGTGCCACCCGGCGGGAGTTGAGCACAGATACGCAGTATTTT.

For the CDR3, the DNA is TGTGCCAGCAGCTTAACGGGCAATGAGCAGTTCTTC. It translates to CASSLTGNEQFF. The chain links TRBV7-3 to TRBJ2-1; unclear D gene. The V and J ends lost 0 bases and 6 bases respectively, with 3 bases between them. Germline V lookup: CDR1 SGHTA, CDR2 FQGTGA. The CDR3 consists of 12 residues.

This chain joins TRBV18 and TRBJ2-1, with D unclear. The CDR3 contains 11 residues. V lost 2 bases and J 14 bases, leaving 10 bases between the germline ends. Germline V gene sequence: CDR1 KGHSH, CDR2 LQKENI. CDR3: CASSPKHEEFF. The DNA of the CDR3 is TGTGCCAGCTCACCAAAACATGAAGAGTTCTTC. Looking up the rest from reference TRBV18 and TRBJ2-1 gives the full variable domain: NAGVMQNPRHLVRRRGQEARLRCSPMKGHSHVYWYRQLPEEGLKFMVYLQKENIIDESGMPKERFSAEFPKEGPSILRIQQVVRGDSAAYFCASSPKHEEFFGPGTRLTVL.

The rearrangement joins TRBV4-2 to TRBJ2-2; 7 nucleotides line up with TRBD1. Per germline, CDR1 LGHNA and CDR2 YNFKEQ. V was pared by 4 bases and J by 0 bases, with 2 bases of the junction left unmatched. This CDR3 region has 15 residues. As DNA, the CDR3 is TGTGCCAGCAGCCGACAGGGCCCGAACACCGGGGAGCTGTTTTTT. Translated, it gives CASSRQGPNTGELFF.

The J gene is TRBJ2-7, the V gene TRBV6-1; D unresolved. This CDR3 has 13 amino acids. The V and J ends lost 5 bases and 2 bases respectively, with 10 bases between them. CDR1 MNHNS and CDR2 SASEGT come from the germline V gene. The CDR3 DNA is TGTGCCAGCAGTCCAATCGTCACCTACGAGCAGTACTTC. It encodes CASSPIVTYEQYF.